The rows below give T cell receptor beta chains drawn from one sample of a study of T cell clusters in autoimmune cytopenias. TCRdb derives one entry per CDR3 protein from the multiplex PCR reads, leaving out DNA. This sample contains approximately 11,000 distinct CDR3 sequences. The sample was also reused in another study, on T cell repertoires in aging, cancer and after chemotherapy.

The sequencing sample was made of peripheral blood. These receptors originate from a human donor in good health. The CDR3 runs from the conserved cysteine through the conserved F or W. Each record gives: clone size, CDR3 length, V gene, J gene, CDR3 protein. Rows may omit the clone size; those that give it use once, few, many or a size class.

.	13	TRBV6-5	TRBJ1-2	CASSVLGDGGYTF
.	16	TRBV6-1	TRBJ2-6	CASSYSGGSGANVLTF
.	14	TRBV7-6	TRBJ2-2	CASSLSVNTGELFF
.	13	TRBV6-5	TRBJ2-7	CASTEGPAYEQYF
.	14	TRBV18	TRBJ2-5	CASSPRASQETQYF
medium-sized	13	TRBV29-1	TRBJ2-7	CSVGGALDGEQYF
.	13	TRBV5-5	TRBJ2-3	CASSLADTDTQYF
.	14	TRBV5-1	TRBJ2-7	CASSAGDSSYEQYF
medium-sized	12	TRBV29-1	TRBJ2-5	CSVVFSRETQYF
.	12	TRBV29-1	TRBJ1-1	CSVEYRNTEAFF
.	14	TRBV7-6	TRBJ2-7	CASSHRGGQREQYF
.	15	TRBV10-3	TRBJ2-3	CAIREPGQGTDTQYF
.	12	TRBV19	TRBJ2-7	CASSRAGEEQYF
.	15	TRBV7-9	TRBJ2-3	CASLSTSGGTDTQYF